This T cell receptor (beta chain) was obtained from a study of blood T cell repertoires in COVID-19. Study-wide background: Material from acute and convalescent COVID-19 was sourced from the United States, Italy and Spain. T cells, B-cell-depleted T cells, or PBMCs provided the cDNA or gDNA that served as material.

This clone was counted a few times. Original analysis: Reference gene primers were amplified, and this amplification served to estimate nucleated cell counts. Libraries were prepared by immunoSEQ multiplex PCR; TCRdb keeps only in-frame clonotypes and omits some of them. The DNA was the basis for D and trimming; V, J and clone size are from that table. The table includes roughly 130,000 clones, 70% to 80% detected once. A Seattle source enrolled patients during active infection and followed them longitudinally. Deletions cut 2 bases from V and 6 bases from J, with 19 bases between. Per the germline V gene, CDR1 is KGHSH and CDR2 is LQKENI. The CDR3 runs to 16 residues.

The rearrangement links TRBV18 to TRBJ1-2, with D perhaps TRBD1 (6 bases). The receptor comes from a woman aged 70-85 years with COVID-19, enrolled during active disease. The sample taken for sequencing was peripheral blood. The CDR3 region is CASSPRAGDRIDGYTF. CDR3 DNA: TGTGCCAGCTCACCAAGGGCAGGGGACCGAATAGATGGCTACACCTTC. Full variable domain (outside the CDR3, taken from reference TRBV18 and TRBJ1-2): NAGVMQNPRHLVRRRGQEARLRCSPMKGHSHVYWYRQLPEEGLKFMVYLQKENIIDESGMPKERFSAEFPKEGPSILRIQQVVRGDSAAYFCASSPRAGDRIDGYTFGSGTRLTVV.